This TCR beta chain was observed in a study of vaccination effects on CD4 cells after COVID-19. Looking at the study overall: Participants completed two doses of the BNT162b2 or mRNA-1273 vaccine. Approximately 2 million PBMC per well received approximately 11 IU/ml IL-2 and roughly 10 ug/ml peptides in culture.

Remarks on this clone: Its antigen is still unknown.

The germline gives CDR1 SGHRS, CDR2 YFSETQ. V lost 4 bases and J lost 1; bases outside the gene matches: 5. This CDR3 has 17 amino acids. CD4+ T cell isolation took place after approximately ten days of culture. The healthy vaccine recipients, who had no prior SARS-CoV-2 infection, showed negative nucleocapsid antibodies. TCRdb's table, derived via immunoSEQ multiplex PCR, lists solely in-frame clones and lacks some. The repertoire consists of 45,000 to 50,000 clones, with more than 65% occurring once and the leading ten covering 5% to 6.5%. This TCR came from a human donor who received a COVID-19 vaccine. The sequencing here drew on CD4+ T cells from PBMCs cultured without peptide, taken before COVID-19 vaccination. The rearrangement links TRBV5-1 to TRBJ2-7, with TRBD2 identical over 16 bases. The CDR3 spells CASSPGLAGGQSYEQYF. The CDR3 DNA reads as TGCGCCAGCAGCCCGGGACTAGCGGGAGGGCAATCCTACGAGCAGTACTTC.